The next 21 T cell receptor beta chains were all read from a single sample in a study of blood T cell repertoires in COVID-19. Generated by immunoSEQ multiplex PCR, the TCRdb table keeps only in-frame clones and is missing some. The repertoire has about 330,000 clones, about 83% of them found once; the top ten carry approximately 1.5%. The sequencing sample was made of peripheral blood. These receptors were obtained from a woman aged 50 to 60 with acute or convalescent COVID-19.

V is TRBV7-9 and J is TRBJ1-5; TRBD1 aligns across 7 bases. Germline V gene data show CDR1 as SEHNR and CDR2 as FQNEAQ (reference sequence). The V gene end was trimmed by 5 bases and the J gene end by 4 bases; junction bases not matched to a gene: 5. This CDR3 comprises 14 residues. DNA of the CDR3: TGTGCCAGCAGCAGGACAGGATTGAATCAGCCCCAGCATTTT. Protein product: CASSRTGLNQPQHF.

The chain recombines TRBV5-1 with TRBJ1-1; 8 nucleotides align to TRBD1. The trim removed 0 bases at V and 11 bases at J, leaving 9 bases unmatched. CDR3 size: 14 residues. The germline V gene encodes CDR1 SGHRS and CDR2 YFSETQ. CDR3 DNA sequence: TGCGCCAGCAGCTTGGGGGACAGGCTTCTTGGGGCTTTCTTT. Protein: CASSLGDRLLGAFF.

J is TRBJ2-7 and V is TRBV14, with D possibly TRBD1 on 5 matching bases. V was trimmed by 0 bases and J by 11 bases, leaving 14 bases between them. Germline CDR1 and CDR2: SGHDN and FVKESK. The CDR3 has 13 residues. CDR3 DNA: TGTGCCAGCAGCCAAGATCTGTGGGGCAGGGAGTACTTC. It is translated as CASSQDLWGREYF. Filled out from reference TRBV14 and TRBJ2-7, the complete variable domain reads EAGVTQFPSHSVIEKGQTVTLRCDPISGHDNLYWYRRVMGKEIKFLLHFVKESKQDESGMPNNRFLAERTGGTYSTLKVQPAELEDSGVYFCASSQDLWGREYFGPGTRLTVT.

To note about this clone: The sample contains more than one DNA sequence encoding this CDR3. V usage is TRBV5-4 and J usage is TRBJ2-7; 9 nucleotides match TRBD2. Germline values: CDR1 SGHNT, CDR2 YYREEE (reference sequence). The CDR3 consists of 15 residues. V lost 0 bases, J lost 2 bases, and 3 bases stayed unmatched. This CDR3 reads CASSLGAGGPYEQYF. The CDR3 nucleotides are TGTGCCAGCAGCTTGGGGGCGGGAGGGCCCTACGAGCAGTACTTC. Filled out from reference TRBV5-4 and TRBJ2-7, the complete variable domain reads ETGVTQSPTHLIKTRGQQVTLRCSSQSGHNTVSWYQQALGQGPQFIFQYYREEENGRGNFPPRFSGLQFPNYSSELNVNALELDDSALYLCASSLGAGGPYEQYFGPGTRLTVT.

V is TRBV7-9 and J is TRBJ1-2; tentative D call: TRBD1 (5 bases). This CDR3 is 14 amino acids long. The V and J ends lost 3 bases and 4 bases respectively, with 12 bases between them. CDR1 and CDR2 from the germline V gene are SEHNR and FQNEAQ (reference sequence). The CDR3 loop is CASSFSTGVYGYTF. CDR3 in DNA: TGTGCCAGCAGCTTCTCCACAGGAGTCTATGGCTACACCTTC.

CDR3 nucleotides: TGTGCCAGCAGCTTGGCGGTTCGAAATTCACCCCTCCACTTT. Residues: CASSLAVRNSPLHF. The chain uses TRBV5-6 and TRBJ1-6; the D is unclear. The CDR3 covers 14 residues. Germline values: CDR1 SGHDT, CDR2 YYEEEE. Deletions cut 0 bases from V and 7 bases from J, with 8 bases between.

The V gene is TRBV30, the J gene TRBJ2-7; possible D gene TRBD1, 5 bases. CDR1 and CDR2 from the germline V gene are GTSNPN and SVGIG (reference sequence). Trimming shortened V by 3 bases and J by 3 bases, and 12 bases separated the two germline ends. This CDR3 region has 13 residues. CDR3 bases: TGTGCCTGGAGGGGAACAGGTTTCTACGAGCAGTACTTC. It specifies CAWRGTGFYEQYF.

This clone came up once. The chain uses TRBV5-1 and TRBJ2-6; 7 bases map to TRBD1. The germline CDR1 and CDR2 sequences are SGHRS and YFSETQ. The V and J ends lost 5 bases and 0 bases, in that order; junction bases with no gene match: 5. The CDR3 has 16 amino acids. Written as DNA, the CDR3 is TGCGCCAGCAGACAGGGGACAACCTCTGGGGCCAACGTCCTGACTTTC. Protein sequence: CASRQGTTSGANVLTF.

This chain uses TRBV25-1 with TRBJ1-1, with 7 bases matching TRBD1. The V segment lost 5 bases and the J segment 11 bases; nucleotides outside the gene matches: 14. Germline V gene sequence: CDR1 MGHDK, CDR2 SYGVNS. The CDR3 has 14 amino acids. CDR3 residues: CASSLGQLPRTAFF. In DNA, the CDR3 is TGTGCCAGCAGTTTGGGACAGCTCCCAAGAACGGCTTTCTTT. The variable domain in full, with the rest retrieved from reference TRBV25-1 and TRBJ1-1, is EADIYQTPRYLVIGTGKKITLECSQTMGHDKMYWYQQDPGMELHLIHYSYGVNSTEKGDLSSESTVSRIRTEHFPLTLESARPSHTSQYLCASSLGQLPRTAFFGQGTRLTVV.

CDR3 region: CASTPDGLAIDTQYF. The CDR3 nucleotides read TGTGCCAGCACTCCAGACGGACTAGCCATAGATACGCAGTATTTT. V is TRBV2 and J is TRBJ2-3, with 8 bases identical to TRBD2. The CDR3 has 15 residues. CDR1 SNHLY and CDR2 FYNNEI come from the germline V gene. V was pared by 7 bases and J by 5 bases, with 11 bases of the junction left unmatched.

This chain connects TRBV28 to TRBJ1-2, with 7 bases that match TRBD1. This CDR3 is 14 amino acids long. Germline V gene data show CDR1 as MDHEN and CDR2 as SYDVKM. The trim removed 6 bases at V and 6 bases at J, leaving 10 bases unmatched. The CDR3 is CASSHPGDSHGYTF. The CDR3 nucleotides are TGTGCCAGCAGCCATCCGGGGGACAGTCATGGCTACACCTTC.

The chain is built from TRBV27 and TRBJ1-1, with 7 positions matching TRBD1. CDR3 length: 15 residues. V lost 2 bases and J lost 3; bases outside the gene matches: 6. Germline loops: CDR1 MNHEY, CDR2 SMNVEV (reference sequence). The CDR3 DNA follows: TGTGCCAGCAGTTTACAACCAGGGGGGCACACTGAAGCTTTCTTT. It specifies CASSLQPGGHTEAFF.

This clone appeared once. The J gene is TRBJ2-7, the V gene TRBV6-5, with a possible D match to TRBD1 (6 bases). Germline V gives CDR1 MNHEY, CDR2 SVGAGI. V was cut by 7 bases and J by 6 bases, with 13 bases left in between. This CDR3 is built from 12 residues. In nucleotides, the CDR3 is TGTGCCAGCATGACAGGCTTCGGCGAGCAGTACTTC. Amino acid sequence: CASMTGFGEQYF.

For the CDR3, the DNA is TGCGCCAGCAGCTCCCGGACTAGCGGGAATTACAATGAGCAGTTCTTC. It translates to CASSSRTSGNYNEQFF. The V gene is TRBV5-1, the J gene TRBJ2-1, with 12 bases lining up with TRBD2. This CDR3 is built from 16 residues. The germline gives CDR1 SGHRS, CDR2 YFSETQ. J gave up 4 bases and V 3 bases, and 5 bases lay outside the gene matches.

The V gene is TRBV5-4, the J gene TRBJ2-7, with 8 bases lining up with TRBD2. Germline V gene data show CDR1 as SGHNT and CDR2 as YYREEE (reference sequence). This CDR3 has 15 residues. Germline trimming cut 3 bases from V and 2 bases from J; bases unmatched to any gene: 7. The chain's CDR3 is CASSSGGGGPYEQYF. CDR3 DNA: TGTGCCAGCAGCTCCGGGGGGGGAGGGCCCTACGAGCAGTACTTC.

The genes are TRBV30 and TRBJ1-6, with D uncertain. V was cut by 2 bases and J by 0 bases, with 14 bases left in between. This CDR3 has 17 amino acids. CDR1 GTSNPN and CDR2 SVGIG come from the germline V gene (reference sequence). CDR3 residues: CAWSSGLSVSYNSPLHF. The CDR3 DNA follows: TGTGCCTGGAGTTCGGGATTGTCCGTCTCCTATAATTCACCCCTCCACTTT.

The CDR3 loop is CASSPRSRGSEKLFF. The CDR3 DNA sequence: TGCGCCAGCAGCCCCCGGTCCCGGGGAAGTGAAAAACTGTTTTTT. The rearrangement joins TRBV4-3 to TRBJ1-4; no definite D call. The CDR3 contains 15 residues. Per germline, CDR1 LGHNA and CDR2 YSLEER. V lost 4 bases and J 7 bases, leaving 16 bases between the germline ends.

The chain couples TRBV6-4 to TRBJ2-1; 11 bases match TRBD2. CDR1 is MRHNA and CDR2 is SNTAGT in the germline V gene. The trim removed 0 bases at V and 4 bases at J, leaving 8 bases unmatched. The CDR3 contains 18 residues. DNA of the CDR3: TGTGCCAGCAGTGACTCCGGGGGCGGGACTAGCGGTTACAATGAGCAGTTCTTC. It encodes CASSDSGGGTSGYNEQFF.

The chain's CDR3 is CASSLAETGSRDAQYF. In DNA, the CDR3 is TGTGCCAGCAGCTTAGCGGAGACAGGGTCTCGCGATGCCCAGTACTTC. The chain links TRBV7-2 to TRBJ2-5, with 7 bases that match TRBD1. Germline V CDR1 and CDR2: SGHTA, FQGNSA. The length of the CDR3 is 16 residues. Unmatched junction bases numbered 13, after V lost 0 bases and J lost 9 bases.

This chain joins TRBV7-2 and TRBJ2-1; tentative D call: TRBD2 (5 bases). The CDR3 contains 18 residues. Germline-derived CDR1 and CDR2 are SGHTA and FQGNSA. Trimming removed 1 base at V and 2 bases at J, with 18 bases between. The CDR3 region has the DNA TGTGCCAGCAGCTTAGTCCCCGCTCTAGCCCTGGCCTACAATGAGCAGTTCTTC. It encodes CASSLVPALALAYNEQFF. Full variable domain (missing parts from reference TRBV7-2 and TRBJ2-1): GAGVSQSPSNKVTEKGKDVELRCDPISGHTALYWYRQSLGQGLEFLIYFQGNSAPDKSGLPSDRFSAERTGGSVSTLTIQRTQQEDSAVYLCASSLVPALALAYNEQFFGPGTRLTVL.

This clone came up once. The chain employs TRBV7-8 and TRBJ2-2, with 9 bases aligning to TRBD2. Trimming removed 2 bases from V and 6 bases from J; junction bases left unmatched: 7. Germline loops: CDR1 SGHVS, CDR2 FQNEAQ. CDR3 length: 16 residues. DNA for the CDR3: TGTGCCAGCAGCTTATCTGTGGCGGGAGGGCCCGGGGAGCTGTTTTTT. Its translation is CASSLSVAGGPGELFF.